This T cell receptor (beta chain) appears in the sequencing data of a study of a mutant IDH1 vaccine in newly diagnosed glioma. The V end lost 2 bases, the J end lost 8 bases, and 19 bases lay between the germline ends. Germline lookup yields CDR1 SGDLS and CDR2 YYNGEE. The CDR3 is 15 residues long. Time point noted: baseline, week 1 (first vaccination visit). Treatment defined: pre-vaccination baseline after standard-of-care therapy. The study enrolled donors with new WHO grade 3 or 4 IDH1-mutant, ATRX-lost astrocytomas. Generated by immunoSEQ multiplex PCR, the TCRdb table keeps only in-frame clones and is missing some. The sample includes 60,000 to 75,000 clones, 80% to 90% of them seen just once.

The sample here was peripheral blood mononuclear cells (PBMCs), taken from a glioma patient treated with radiotherapy, temozolomide or both. The receptor was isolated from a woman aged 18-29 years with glioma. Some clones in this sample may be carry-over from other donors' samples. V usage is TRBV9 and J usage is TRBJ1-2; D unclear. CDR3: CASSVTWAGSVGYTF. Written as DNA, the CDR3 is TGTGCCAGCAGCGTCACCTGGGCGGGCAGCGTGGGCTACACCTTC.